The rows below give T cell receptor beta chains drawn from one sample of a study of T cells in localized non-small cell lung cancer. Generated by immunoSEQ multiplex PCR, the TCRdb table keeps only in-frame clones and is missing some. The data show 4,500 or so clones, 21% seen once. Source: lung tumor tissue, taken before any cancer treatment. The receptors were gathered from a female donor of 60 years or more with stage I lung adenocarcinoma. Both conserved end residues are part of each CDR3. The D gene is left open where the match is weak. Rows may omit the clone size; those that give it use once, few, many or a size class.

j_call,d_call,clone_size,v_call,cdr3_nt,cdr3_aa
TRBJ2-1,TRBD2,few,TRBV11-3,TGTGCCAGCAGCCCTAGCGGGAGCGACTACAATGAGCAGTTCTTC,CASSPSGSDYNEQFF
TRBJ2-3,TRBD1,few,TRBV11-3,TGTGCCAGCAGCCAAGGGGCTGGACAGGGCTTAGATACGCAGTATTTT,CASSQGAGQGLDTQYF
TRBJ1-2,NA,medium-sized,TRBV11-3,TGTGCCAGCAGCTTAAGTCTCGGCGACGGGGCCTATGGCTACACCTTC,CASSLSLGDGAYGYTF
TRBJ1-2,NA,NA,TRBV6-1,TGTGCCAGCAGTGAAGGGCAGCGGGGCAGCTTCTATGGCTACACCTTC,CASSEGQRGSFYGYTF
TRBJ1-3,NA,NA,TRBV15,TGTGCCACCAGCAGAGATAGGTCAGGAAACACCATATATTTT,CATSRDRSGNTIYF
TRBJ2-5,NA,few,TRBV28,TGTGCCAGCAGTTCCGGGCAGGGAGATGGGGGGACCCAGTACTTC,CASSSGQGDGGTQYF
TRBJ2-5,TRBD2,many,TRBV6-8,TGTGCCGCCCCTCCCTGGCGGTCTAGCGGGGGGTGGGAGACCCAGTACTTC,CAAPPWRSSGGWETQYF
TRBJ1-1,NA,large,TRBV30,TGTGCCTGGAGTGTGAAGAACACTGAAGCTTTCTTT,CAWSVKNTEAFF
TRBJ1-1,NA,few,TRBV9,TGTGCCAGCAGCCCCACCGGCACTCATCCTGAAGCTTTCTTT,CASSPTGTHPEAFF
TRBJ2-5,NA,NA,TRBV5-1,TGCGCCAGCAGCTTGAAAATTAGCCAATCACAAGAGACCCAGTACTTC,CASSLKISQSQETQYF
TRBJ1-1,NA,medium-sized,TRBV9,TGTGCCAGCAGTGAAGCGGGCGCTTCAGGTAACACTGAAGCTTTCTTT,CASSEAGASGNTEAFF
TRBJ1-1,NA,NA,TRBV2,TGTGCCAGCAGCTCTCGGACAGTTCTCTTCACTGAAGCTTTCTTT,CASSSRTVLFTEAFF
TRBJ1-3,NA,NA,TRBV6-8,TGTGCCAGCAGTTACGGGGGAGCCGGAAACACCATATATTTT,CASSYGGAGNTIYF
TRBJ2-2,TRBD1,few,TRBV6-8,TGTGCCAGCAGTAAAAGACAGGGGGCGACCGGGGAGCTGTTTTTT,CASSKRQGATGELFF
TRBJ1-2,TRBD1,few,TRBV6-8,TGTGCCAGCAGGACCTCGGGACAGGGCTATGGCTACACCTTC,CASRTSGQGYGYTF
TRBJ2-3,TRBD1,few,TRBV4-1,TGCGCCAGCAGCTCACGTGAGGACAGGAACACAGATACGCAGTATTTT,CASSSREDRNTDTQYF
TRBJ1-2,NA,NA,TRBV29-1,TGCAGCGTTGAAGATATGAGAGGGCCCGGCTACACCTTC,CSVEDMRGPGYTF
TRBJ2-7,TRBD2,few,TRBV6-8,TGTGCCAGCAGCGCCACGACTACTAGCGGGGGAGTGGCGCAGTACTTC,CASSATTTSGGVAQYF
TRBJ1-6,NA,NA,TRBV11-3,TGTGCCAGCAGCTTGGACGGAACTCCATATAATTCACCCCTCCACTTT,CASSLDGTPYNSPLHF
TRBJ1-1,NA,few,TRBV6-8,TGTGCCATCGCCGGGACACAGAACACTGAAGCTTTCTTT,CAIAGTQNTEAFF
TRBJ2-5,TRBD2,medium-sized,TRBV11-3,TGTGCCAGCAGCTTAGTGTTCGGGTCCTCTGGCGGGGGAGTCCAAGAGACCCAGTACTTC,CASSLVFGSSGGGVQETQYF
TRBJ1-2,NA,NA,TRBV6-8,TGTGCCAGCAGCCGGCCCGACTTCCTCTATGGCTACACCTTC,CASSRPDFLYGYTF
TRBJ1-2,NA,NA,TRBV18,TGTGCCAGCTCACCCTATGGACAGCCAGCCTATGGCTACACCTTC,CASSPYGQPAYGYTF
TRBJ1-1,NA,few,TRBV6-8,TGTGCCAGCAGGCTACAGGGAGTGAACACTGAAGCTTTCTTT,CASRLQGVNTEAFF
TRBJ2-5,NA,NA,TRBV30,TGTGCCTGGAGTAAAGGGGATGCGCAGTGGACCCAGTACTTC,CAWSKGDAQWTQYF
TRBJ2-7,TRBD2,few,TRBV11-3,TGTGCCAGCAGCGAAATAGCGGGAGGACCCTACGAGCAGTACTTC,CASSEIAGGPYEQYF
TRBJ2-5,NA,NA,TRBV19,TGTGCCAGTAGTTCCTCCGCACAGACCCAGTACTTC,CASSSSAQTQYF
TRBJ1-1,NA,medium-sized,TRBV9,TGTGCCAGCAGCGTAGGAAGGACGCACACTGAAGCTTTCTTT,CASSVGRTHTEAFF
TRBJ1-1,TRBD1,NA,TRBV11-3,TGTGCCAGCAGCCCCCCGACAGGGATGAACACTGAAGCTTTCTTT,CASSPPTGMNTEAFF
TRBJ1-1,NA,few,TRBV11-3,TGTGCCAGCAGCCCCGGGACACCCGACACTGAAGCTTTCTTT,CASSPGTPDTEAFF
TRBJ2-7,TRBD2,few,TRBV11-3,TGTGCCAGCAGCGAAACGGGAGGGGTAATCTCCTACGAGCAGTACTTC,CASSETGGVISYEQYF
TRBJ1-2,NA,once,TRBV18,TGTGCCAGCTCACCACCAGCTGGTCTTGGCTACACCTTC,CASSPPAGLGYTF
TRBJ2-3,NA,NA,TRBV25-1,TGTGCCAGCAGCCTTACTAGTTTCTCAGATACGCAGTATTTT,CASSLTSFSDTQYF
TRBJ2-5,NA,NA,TRBV11-3,TGTGCCAGCAGCTCCCTAGCGCGAATACAAGAGACCCAGTACTTC,CASSSLARIQETQYF
TRBJ2-7,NA,NA,TRBV19,TGTGCCAGTAGTCCCAGCGGGAGAACGGCAGGGGGCTCCTACGAGCAGTACTTC,CASSPSGRTAGGSYEQYF
TRBJ1-1,TRBD1,NA,TRBV5-1,TGCGCCAGCAGCTCCACACAGGGGGCTTTCACTGAAGCTTTCTTT,CASSSTQGAFTEAFF
TRBJ2-2,TRBD2,medium-sized,TRBV4-1,TGCGCCAGCAGCCAAGCCCGGGGAGAACTAGCGAAGAACACCGGGGAGCTGTTTTTT,CASSQARGELAKNTGELFF
TRBJ2-1,TRBD2,NA,TRBV6-8,TGTGCCAGCTGGGATAGCGGGGGGGGTAACAATGAGCAGTTCTTC,CASWDSGGGNNEQFF
TRBJ1-2,NA,once,TRBV15,TGTGCCACCAGCAGCACCGGGAGAGGGGACTATGGCTACACCTTC,CATSSTGRGDYGYTF
TRBJ1-1,NA,NA,TRBV29-1,TGCAGCACCTCCTCGACGACAGGACGAACTGAAGCTTTCTTT,CSTSSTTGRTEAFF
TRBJ2-5,TRBD2,NA,TRBV11-3,TGTGCCAGCAGCCGACAGACTAGCGGGGGGGCCGAAGAGACCCAGTACTTC,CASSRQTSGGAEETQYF
TRBJ2-1,TRBD2,NA,TRBV29-1,TGCAGCGTTGGATCAGCGGGAGGGAGTTGGAATGAGCAGTTCTTC,CSVGSAGGSWNEQFF
TRBJ2-7,TRBD2,few,TRBV5-1,TGCGCCAGCACACCGGGCGGGAGTCATAGGGACTACGAGCAGTACTTC,CASTPGGSHRDYEQYF
TRBJ2-5,NA,NA,TRBV11-3,TGTGCCAGCAGATCGGCGGTGACGGGAGAGACCCAGTACTTC,CASRSAVTGETQYF